This TCR beta chain was sequenced in a study of blood T cell repertoires in COVID-19 (dated by TCRdb to the early 2020s). Notes on the research overall: Collaborator samples came from the United States, Italy and Spain and covered acute and convalescent phases of COVID-19. Sample metadata almost always included a de-identified subject ID, COVID-19 status, age in years and sex. The prospective study material was composed of cDNA or gDNA derived from T cells, B-cell-depleted T cells, or PBMCs. HLA class I and class II types, where available, came from metadata supplied by the sample provider rather than from assay-based typing. The repertoires were released in a freely available public database intended as a resource for research on the immune response to SARS-CoV-2. Subjects who had been exposed to COVID-19, were actively infected with it, or had recovered from it provided the deeply sampled blood TCRbeta repertoires that made up the dataset. The samples were drawn from the first 160 participants of the ongoing ImmuneRACE study and from more than 1,000 subjects provided by 6 global collaborators.

Participants in the prospective study were enrolled through a virtual design, were aged roughly 18 to 90 years, and lived in 24 United States geographic areas. To assign participants to cohorts, the prospective study relied on clinical history that participants themselves reported in a screening survey and a study questionnaire. Recovered participants in ImmuneRACE Cohort 3 were defined by two consecutive negative NP/OP PCR tests, clearance by a healthcare professional, or resolution of symptoms. Mobile phlebotomists in the prospective study collected whole blood, serum and a nasopharyngeal or oropharyngeal swab from every participant. Additional blood draws and questionnaires over an approximately two-month period could optionally be provided by prospective study participants. Before DNA extraction, blood samples from the prospective study were shipped at room temperature or frozen. Concerning this clone itself: Its specific antigen is unknown. Base qualities are missing; no much larger clone stands one base away. Other DNA sequences in the same sample also yield this CDR3.

CDR1 and CDR2 (SGHTS, YDEGEE) derive from the germline V gene. The CDR3, from cysteine to phenylalanine, totals 18 residues. The DNA shown is the 54-base CDR3, in frame from base 1. V is pruned by 0 bases and J by 7 bases, leaving 18 bases of the junction without a gene match. The immunoSEQ Assay, a bias-controlled multiplex PCR, was used to amplify TCRbeta CDR3 regions from genomic DNA. The original methods were these. The number of nucleated cells in each sample was estimated by amplification of reference gene primers within the assay. To quantify the absolute abundance of each unique TCRbeta CDR3 rearrangement, sequence reads were collapsed and filtered. For each sample, productive Simpson clonality was calculated as the square root of Simpson's diversity index across productive rearrangements. This is the immuneACCESS table as TCRdb keeps it, with only in-frame sequences that have V and J called. A part of the clones is gone; compared with another copy, unresolved V genes explain less than half, and the rest is unexplained. V and J calls plus clone size are reproduced from that table; the DNA served to infer D and trimming. This sample lists 150,000 to 200,000 clones; 80% were detected once. Clones ranked in the top ten supply approximately 3% of the sample.

What the study reported, not specific to this receptor: The quantity of clinical and demographic metadata differed by source and by participant and was supplied without curation.

This clonotype originated in a woman between 55 and 75 years old who had recovered from COVID-19. The sequence joins TRBV5-8 to TRBJ2-7, and TRBD2 aligns with 8 junction nucleotides. Source material: PBMCs or T cells enriched from blood (not recorded which). The sequenced DNA: TGTGCCAGCAGCTTGGGTCGGGCCGGGGGGGTTTTCGTAGGGGAGCAGTACTTC. The translation is CASSLGRAGGVFVGEQYF.